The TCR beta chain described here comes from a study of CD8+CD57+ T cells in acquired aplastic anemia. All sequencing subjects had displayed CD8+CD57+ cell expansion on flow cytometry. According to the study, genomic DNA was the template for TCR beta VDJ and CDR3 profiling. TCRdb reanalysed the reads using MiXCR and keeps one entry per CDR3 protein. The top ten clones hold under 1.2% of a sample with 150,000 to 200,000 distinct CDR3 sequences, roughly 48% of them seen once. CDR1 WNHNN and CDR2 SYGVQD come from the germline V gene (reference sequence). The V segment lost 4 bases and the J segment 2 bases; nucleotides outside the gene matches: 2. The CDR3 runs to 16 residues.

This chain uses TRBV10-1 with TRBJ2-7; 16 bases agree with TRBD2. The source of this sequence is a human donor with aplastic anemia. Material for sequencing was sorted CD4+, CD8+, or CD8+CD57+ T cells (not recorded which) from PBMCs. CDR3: CASSAGTSGGAYEQYF. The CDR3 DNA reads TGCGCCAGCAGTGCCGGGACTAGCGGGGGGGCCTACGAGCAGTACTTC.